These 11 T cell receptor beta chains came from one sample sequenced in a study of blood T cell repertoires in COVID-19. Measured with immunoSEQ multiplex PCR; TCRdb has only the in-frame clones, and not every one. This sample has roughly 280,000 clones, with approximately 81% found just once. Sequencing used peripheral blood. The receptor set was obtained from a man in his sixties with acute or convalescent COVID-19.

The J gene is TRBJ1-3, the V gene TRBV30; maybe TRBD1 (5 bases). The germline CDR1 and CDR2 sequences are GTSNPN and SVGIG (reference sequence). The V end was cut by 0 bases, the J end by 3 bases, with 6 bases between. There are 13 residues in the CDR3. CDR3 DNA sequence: TGTGCCTGGAGTGTACAGGTTGGAAACACCATATATTTT. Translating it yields CAWSVQVGNTIYF.

CDR3 loop: CASSFPRREGTDTQYF. In nucleotides, the CDR3 is TGTGCCAGCAGTTTCCCTCGCAGGGAAGGCACAGATACGCAGTATTTT. The rearrangement links TRBV28 to TRBJ2-3; possibly TRBD1 for D (5 bases). Germline CDR1 is MDHEN and CDR2 is SYDVKM. This CDR3 has 16 amino acids. V was shortened by 3 bases and J by 1 base, with 14 bases between the two germline ends.

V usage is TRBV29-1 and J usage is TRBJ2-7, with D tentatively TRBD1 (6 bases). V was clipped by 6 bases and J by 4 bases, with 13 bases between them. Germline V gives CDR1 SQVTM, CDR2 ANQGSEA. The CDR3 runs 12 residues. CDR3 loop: CSVLTGVYEQYF. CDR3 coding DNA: TGCAGCGTACTGACAGGAGTATACGAGCAGTACTTC.

CDR3 coding DNA: TGTGCCAGCAGCTTAACAGCAAGGGAGCTGTTTTTT. It yields the protein CASSLTARELFF. The rearrangement links TRBV7-3 to TRBJ2-2; D ambiguous. CDR3 length equals 12 residues. CDR1 is SGHTA and CDR2 is FQGTGA in the germline V gene. V dropped 0 bases and J dropped 9 bases, with 5 bases sitting between them.

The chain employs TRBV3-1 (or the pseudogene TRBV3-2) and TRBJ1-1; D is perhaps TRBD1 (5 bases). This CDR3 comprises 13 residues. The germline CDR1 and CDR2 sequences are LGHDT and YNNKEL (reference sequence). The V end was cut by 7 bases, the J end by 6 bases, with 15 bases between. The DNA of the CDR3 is TGTGCCAGCAACCAGGGTGGCGGCGCTGAAGCTTTCTTT. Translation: CASNQGGGAEAFF.

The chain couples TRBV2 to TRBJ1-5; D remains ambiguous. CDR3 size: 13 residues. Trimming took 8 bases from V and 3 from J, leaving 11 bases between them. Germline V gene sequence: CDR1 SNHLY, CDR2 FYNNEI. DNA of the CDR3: TGTGCCAGCGGAGGTGAGATCAATCAGCCCCAGCATTTT. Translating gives CASGGEINQPQHF.

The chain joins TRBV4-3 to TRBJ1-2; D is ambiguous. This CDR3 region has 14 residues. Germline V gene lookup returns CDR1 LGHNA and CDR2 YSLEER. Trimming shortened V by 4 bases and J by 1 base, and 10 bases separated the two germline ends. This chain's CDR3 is CASSRTEGNYGYTF. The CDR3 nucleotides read TGCGCCAGCAGCCGGACTGAGGGTAACTATGGCTACACCTTC.

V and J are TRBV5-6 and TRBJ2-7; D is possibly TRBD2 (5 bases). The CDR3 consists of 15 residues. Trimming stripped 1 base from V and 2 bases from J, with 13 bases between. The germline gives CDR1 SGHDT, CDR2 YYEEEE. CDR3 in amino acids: CASSLNSGGPYEQYF. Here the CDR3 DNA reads TGTGCCAGCAGCTTGAATTCCGGCGGGCCCTACGAGCAGTACTTC.

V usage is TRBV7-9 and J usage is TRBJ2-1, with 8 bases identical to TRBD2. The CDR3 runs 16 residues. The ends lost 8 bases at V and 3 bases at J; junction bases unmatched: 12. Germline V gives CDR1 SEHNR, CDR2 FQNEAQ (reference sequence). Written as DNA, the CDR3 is TGTGCCAGCCGCCCCCCCGGGGGGGCTAACTACAATGAGCAGTTCTTC. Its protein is CASRPPGGANYNEQFF.

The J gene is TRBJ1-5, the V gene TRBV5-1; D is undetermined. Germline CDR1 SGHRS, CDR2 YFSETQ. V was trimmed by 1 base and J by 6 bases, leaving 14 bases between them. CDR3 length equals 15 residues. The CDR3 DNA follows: TGCGCCAGCAGCTTGACGGGGTCTAAGGGTCAGCCCCAGCATTTT. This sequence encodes CASSLTGSKGQPQHF.

CDR3 sequence (DNA): TGTGCCAGCAGTGGACAGGGTGAGCAGTACTTC. This gives the protein CASSGQGEQYF. The chain carries TRBV28 and TRBJ2-7; TRBD1 matches 8 bases. CDR3 length: 11 amino acids. Germline V gene sequence: CDR1 MDHEN, CDR2 SYDVKM. J gave up 7 bases and V 5 bases, and 1 base lay outside the gene matches.